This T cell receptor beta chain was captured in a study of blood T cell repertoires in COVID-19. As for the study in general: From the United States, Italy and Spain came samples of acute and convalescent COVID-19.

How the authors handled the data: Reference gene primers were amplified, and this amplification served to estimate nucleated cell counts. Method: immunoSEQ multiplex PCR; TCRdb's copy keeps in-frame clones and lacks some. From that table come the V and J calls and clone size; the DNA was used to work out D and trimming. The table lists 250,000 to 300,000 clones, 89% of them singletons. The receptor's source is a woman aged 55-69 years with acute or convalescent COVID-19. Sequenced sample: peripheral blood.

The CDR3 loop is CASSSGGANLGGEQFF. DNA of the CDR3: TGTGCCAGCAGTTCGGGCGGAGCGAACTTGGGAGGTGAGCAGTTCTTC. The V call is TRBV28, the J call TRBJ2-1, with D tentatively TRBD2 (6 bases). The germline CDR1 and CDR2 sequences are MDHEN and SYDVKM. This CDR3 is 16 amino acids long. Trimming took 4 bases from V and 9 from J, leaving 22 bases between them.